Shown below are 6 T cell receptor beta chains from a single sample sequenced in a study of tumor-infiltrating lymphocytes in primary liver carcinoma (dated by TCRdb to 2016 to 2017). Sequencing used an Illumina HiSeq 2500. Using a constant-region primer and ProtoScript II reverse transcriptase, TCRbeta-specific cDNA was reverse-transcribed from about 0.45 ug total RNA. The TCRbeta libraries were prepared through three rounds of nested multiplex PCR following a slightly modified ARM-PCR procedure. Each of the first two PCR rounds ran for about 10 cycles and used multiplex TRBV1-TRBV30 forward primers together with a Cbeta reverse primer. The raw public reads went through TCRdb reprocessing: fastp at Q25, MiXCR clone calling, in-frame beta chains kept. Rows are combined by CDR3 protein, so each entry shows the most common genes and DNA. The sample table lists over 250,000 distinct CDR3 sequences, 50% to 60% of them with a count of one. The ten most abundant clones make up approximately 15% of the sample.

Blood RNA was extracted from unsorted whole blood using TRIzol reagent, and germline DNA was obtained with the DNeasy Blood & Tissue kit. Sequencing was done on a sample of peripheral blood. These receptors were obtained from a woman in her thirties with primary liver carcinoma and hepatitis B virus infection.

This clonotype turned up a few times. The CDR3 here is CASSQVSSGIYNEQFF. In DNA, the CDR3 is TGCGCCAGCAGCCAAGTGTCCAGCGGGATTTACAATGAGCAGTTCTTC. The V call is TRBV4-3, the J call TRBJ2-1; 7 bases line up with TRBD2. Germline V CDR1 and CDR2: LGHNA, YSLEER. CDR3 length: 16 residues. J was trimmed by 4 bases and V by 1 base; bases with no gene match: 7.

This clonotype was counted once. A much larger clone differs by one base, so this may be a read error. The rearrangement joins TRBV12-3 or TRBV12-4 to TRBJ2-7, with 7 bases aligning to TRBD1. The CDR3 covers 16 residues. CDR3 residues: CASGLYRGQSSYEQYF. The CDR3 DNA is TGTGCCAGCGGTTTATATAGGGGACAGAGCTCCTACGAGCAGTACTTC.

Concerning this clonotype itself: This sequence may be a read error, since a much larger clone differs from it by one base. The chain has TRBV6-6 and TRBJ1-5, with 8 bases aligning to TRBD1. This CDR3 is built from 13 residues. Germline V CDR1 and CDR2: MNHNY, SVGAGI (reference sequence). The trim removed 7 bases at V and 9 bases at J, leaving 8 bases unmatched. CDR3 bases: TGTGCCAGCACTTCGGCAGGGGGCTCGCCCCAGCATTTT. Protein sequence: CASTSAGGSPQHF.

At least ten counts were recorded for this clonotype. The V and J genes are TRBV5-6 and TRBJ2-3; 11 bases align to TRBD2. Trimming cost V 1 base and J 3 bases; bases outside gene matches: 1. CDR1 SGHDT and CDR2 YYEEEE come from the germline V gene. The CDR3 sequence is 15 residues long. DNA for the CDR3: TGTGCCAGCAGCTTGAGGACTAGCGGGACAGATACGCAGTATTTT. Its translation: CASSLRTSGTDTQYF. Full variable domain (remainder filled in from reference TRBV5-6 and TRBJ2-3): DAGVTQSPTHLIKTRGQQVTLRCSPKSGHDTVSWYQQALGQGPQFIFQYYEEEERQRGNFPDRFSGHQFPNYSSELNVNALLLGDSALYLCASSLRTSGTDTQYFGPGTRLTVL.

The CDR3 sequence is CASSSLSGRAGNEQFF. For the CDR3, the DNA is TGTGCCAGCAGCTCCCTTAGCGGGAGGGCGGGCAATGAGCAGTTCTTC. The V gene is TRBV11-2, the J gene TRBJ2-1; 11 bases are shared with TRBD2. CDR1 and CDR2 from the germline V gene are SGHAT and FQNNGV. The length of the CDR3 is 16 residues. J lost 6 bases, V lost 4 bases, and 8 bases had no gene match.

About this clonotype: One junction end does not reproduce the germline sequence, and a read error may be involved. This chain joins TRBV11-3 and TRBJ2-7; 9 bases are shared with TRBD1. The CDR3 length is 15 residues. Germline V gene data show CDR1 as SGHNT and CDR2 as YENEEA. The CDR3 DNA is TGTGCCAGCGGCTTAGTGGGGACAGGGAGGTACGAGCAGTACTTC. The encoded protein is CASGLVGTGRYEQYF.